The clone carrying this TCR beta chain was seen more than once but under ten times. Its matching antigen is unknown. The data belong to a study of vaccination effects on CD4 cells after COVID-19. Background on the study: Within the ViraFEST assay, antigen-specific CD4+ T cells underwent expansion with viral peptide pools prior to sequencing.

The germline gives CDR1 SEHNR, CDR2 FQNEAQ (reference sequence). CDR3 size: 10 residues. Trimming pared 1 base from V and 7 bases from J, leaving 0 bases between. Only in-frame clones appear in the TCRdb table, and some are missing; sequencing was by immunoSEQ multiplex PCR. The sample has roughly 50,000 clones; approximately 70% are singletons. Regarding the study as a whole: Late post-vaccination samples showed marked contraction of infection- and vaccine-induced clones.

Upon completion of about 10 days in culture, CD4+ T cells were isolated. People in the vaccine group had not been infected with SARS-CoV-2 before, and their nucleocapsid antibodies were negative. The source of this sequence is a human donor who received a COVID-19 vaccine. The sample in question was CD4+ T cells from PBMCs cultured without peptide, obtained before COVID-19 vaccination. The chain employs TRBV7-9 and TRBJ2-3; D ambiguous. In DNA, the CDR3 is TGTGCCAGCAGCTTAGATACGCAGTATTTT. Its translation is CASSLDTQYF. The full variable domain, its missing parts supplied by reference TRBV7-9 and TRBJ2-3, is DTGVSQNPRHKITKRGQNVTFRCDPISEHNRLYWYRQTLGQGPEFLTYFQNEAQLEKSRLLSDRFSAERPKGSFSTLEIQRTEQGDSAMYLCASSLDTQYFGPGTRLTVL.